This is a list of T cell receptor beta chains from one sample in a study. TCRdb independently ran MiXCR on the 5' RACE reads; one entry per CDR3 protein. Of under 65,000 distinct CDR3 sequences listed, around 26% are singletons. Input material: tumor-infiltrating memory CD4+ T cells sorted from the breast tumor. These receptors originate from a female donor with breast cancer. CDR3s include the opening cysteine and the closing phenylalanine or tryptophan. D genes are given only for firm matches. Rows give clone size only sometimes, using once, few, many, or a class for an expanded clone.

size: NA
D: NA
V: TRBV9
J: TRBJ2-2
DNA: TGTGCCAGCAGCCGAGGCGGGGCCGACACCGGGGAGCTGTTTTTT
CDR3: CASSRGGADTGELFF

size: NA
D: TRBD2
V: TRBV5-1
J: TRBJ2-1
DNA: TGCGCCAGCTCCGAGGGACGGGAGGGCAATGAGCAGTTCTTC
CDR3: CASSEGREGNEQFF

size: NA
D: NA
V: TRBV28
J: TRBJ1-6
DNA: TGTGCCAGCAGTAGACGCGCCGCCAATAATTCACCCCTCCACTTT
CDR3: CASSRRAANNSPLHF

size: once
D: NA
V: TRBV6-1
J: TRBJ1-2
DNA: TGTGCCAGCACCTGGGCAAGACCCTATGGCTACACCTTC
CDR3: CASTWARPYGYTF

size: NA
D: NA
V: TRBV4-3
J: TRBJ1-5
DNA: TGCGCCAGCAGCCAAGGGGGGTGGGGGGAAGGTGTAGGTGGTCAGCCCCAGCATTTT
CDR3: CASSQGGWGEGVGGQPQHF

size: few
D: NA
V: TRBV5-1
J: TRBJ2-3
DNA: TGCGCCAGCAGCCGCCGACAGGAGGGGGATACGCAGTATTTT
CDR3: CASSRRQEGDTQYF

size: NA
D: NA
V: TRBV7-8
J: TRBJ2-7
DNA: TGTGCCAGCAGCTTAGGTTTAGCGGTGAGCTCCTACGAGCAGTACTTC
CDR3: CASSLGLAVSSYEQYF

size: few
D: TRBD1
V: TRBV12-3/TRBV12-4
J: TRBJ1-2
DNA: TGTGCCAGCAGCTCCACTGAGACAGGGAACTATGGCTACACCTTC
CDR3: CASSSTETGNYGYTF

size: few
D: NA
V: TRBV5-1
J: TRBJ2-3
DNA: TGCGCCAGCAGCTTGGGGGGCCGAACTAGAAACACAGATACGCAGTATTTT
CDR3: CASSLGGRTRNTDTQYF

size: NA
D: NA
V: TRBV24-1
J: TRBJ1-5
DNA: TGTGCCACCAGTGACCCCAAGGGGACCCAGCATTTT
CDR3: CATSDPKGTQHF

size: NA
D: TRBD2
V: TRBV10-3
J: TRBJ2-3
DNA: TGTGCCGCGCAAGGTAGCGGGAGTGGGACAGATACGCAGTATTTT
CDR3: CAAQGSGSGTDTQYF

size: few
D: NA
V: TRBV7-2
J: TRBJ2-3
DNA: TGTGCCAGCAGCTTAGGGCCCACAGATACGCAGTATTTT
CDR3: CASSLGPTDTQYF

size: few
D: TRBD2
V: TRBV7-2
J: TRBJ2-1
DNA: TGTGCCAGCAGCCCGGGGGGTCCGGGACTAGCGCAGGCTGAGCAGTTCTTC
CDR3: CASSPGGPGLAQAEQFF

size: NA
D: NA
V: TRBV6-6
J: TRBJ1-2
DNA: TGTGCCAGCAGACCGGGCGACAGCTCTAACTATGGCTACACCTTC
CDR3: CASRPGDSSNYGYTF

size: NA
D: NA
V: TRBV9
J: TRBJ1-3
DNA: TGTGCCAGCAGCGTAGGGACTGTCGGAAACACCATATATTTT
CDR3: CASSVGTVGNTIYF

size: medium-sized
D: NA
V: TRBV20-1
J: TRBJ2-5
DNA: TGCAGTGCTAGACTAGCGCCTCGCCAAGAGACCCAGTACTTC
CDR3: CSARLAPRQETQYF

size: once
D: TRBD2
V: TRBV6-2/TRBV6-3
J: TRBJ2-7
DNA: TGTGCCAGCAGTGATCAAGGACTAGCGGGCTCCTACGAGCAGTACTTC
CDR3: CASSDQGLAGSYEQYF

size: many
D: NA
V: TRBV6-5
J: TRBJ2-2
DNA: TGTGCCAGCGGCGACATTGGACAGAACACCGGGGAGCTGTTTTTT
CDR3: CASGDIGQNTGELFF

size: NA
D: TRBD1
V: TRBV5-1
J: TRBJ2-7
DNA: TGCGCCAGCAGGGCCGGGACAGGGGATGAGCAGTACTTC
CDR3: CASRAGTGDEQYF

size: NA
D: NA
V: TRBV4-3
J: TRBJ2-7
DNA: TGCGCCAGCAGCCAAGATATTCGATCCTACGAGCAGTACTTC
CDR3: CASSQDIRSYEQYF

size: NA
D: TRBD1
V: TRBV19
J: TRBJ1-1
DNA: TGTGCCAGTAGACTTAGAACCGGGACAGGGGGCGTCACTGAAGCTTTCTTT
CDR3: CASRLRTGTGGVTEAFF

size: NA
D: NA
V: TRBV5-1
J: TRBJ2-6
DNA: TGCGCCAGCAGCTTGGCCGGGGCTGGGGCCAACGTCCTGACTTTC
CDR3: CASSLAGAGANVLTF

size: NA
D: NA
V: TRBV10-3
J: TRBJ1-1
DNA: TGTGCCATCAGGAACAGCACTGAAGCTTTCTTT
CDR3: CAIRNSTEAFF

size: NA
D: NA
V: TRBV15
J: TRBJ1-5
DNA: TGTGCCACCAGCAGAGATCGGGGGGCTAGCGGCAATCAGCCCCAGCATTTT
CDR3: CATSRDRGASGNQPQHF

size: NA
D: TRBD1
V: TRBV7-2
J: TRBJ2-1
DNA: TGTGCCAGCAGCGCCCAGGGGGATGAGCAGTTCTTC
CDR3: CASSAQGDEQFF

size: few
D: TRBD1
V: TRBV11-2
J: TRBJ2-5
DNA: TGTGCCAGCAGCTTTACAGGGGGGAGGGAGACCCAGTACTTC
CDR3: CASSFTGGRETQYF

size: NA
D: NA
V: TRBV5-1
J: TRBJ1-5
DNA: TGCGCCAGCAGCTTGGGGGGCAGGGTCAATCAGCCCCAGCATTTT
CDR3: CASSLGGRVNQPQHF

size: once
D: NA
V: TRBV28
J: TRBJ1-2
DNA: TGTGCCAGTAATCAGGGGCCTTATGGCTACACCTTC
CDR3: CASNQGPYGYTF

size: few
D: NA
V: TRBV20-1
J: TRBJ2-5
DNA: TGCAGTGCTAGAGAGGACGGTCGGGAGACCCAGTACTTC
CDR3: CSAREDGRETQYF

size: few
D: NA
V: TRBV9
J: TRBJ1-1
DNA: TGTGCCAGCAGCGTAGGGACCGAGGGCACTGAAGCTTACTTT
CDR3: CASSVGTEGTEAYF

size: few
D: NA
V: TRBV6-6
J: TRBJ2-3
DNA: TGTGCCAGCAGTTATAAGGGCGGGGCAGATACGCAGTATTTT
CDR3: CASSYKGGADTQYF

size: NA
D: NA
V: TRBV7-9
J: TRBJ2-5
DNA: TGTGCCAGCAGCTTAAAGGGAGAGACCCAGTACTTC
CDR3: CASSLKGETQYF

size: NA
D: TRBD1
V: TRBV6-5
J: TRBJ1-1
DNA: TGTGCCAGCAGTTACTCTGTACAGGGGGCAAGAACTGAAGCTTTCTTT
CDR3: CASSYSVQGARTEAFF

size: NA
D: NA
V: TRBV5-1
J: TRBJ2-1
DNA: TGCGCCAGCAGCTGGACAAGTTATAATGAGCAGTTCTTC
CDR3: CASSWTSYNEQFF

size: many
D: NA
V: TRBV7-9
J: TRBJ2-2
DNA: TGTGCCAGCAGCCAAATCGGGGGAGGATCCACCGGGGAGCTGTTTTTT
CDR3: CASSQIGGGSTGELFF

size: NA
D: TRBD1
V: TRBV6-5
J: TRBJ1-1
DNA: TGTGCCAGCACCTACTCTGGACAGGGATCGTCTAGAAGGACTGAAGCTTTCTTT
CDR3: CASTYSGQGSSRRTEAFF

size: NA
D: NA
V: TRBV11-1
J: TRBJ2-2
DNA: TGTGCCAGCAGCTTCCACGGCTCCCCGGGCTACGCGAACACCGGGGAGCTGTTTTTT
CDR3: CASSFHGSPGYANTGELFF

size: few
D: NA
V: TRBV6-2/TRBV6-3
J: TRBJ1-1
DNA: TGTGCCAGCAGTTACGAAAACACTGAAGCTTTCTTT
CDR3: CASSYENTEAFF

size: NA
D: NA
V: TRBV21-1
J: TRBJ2-2
DNA: TGTGCCAGCAGCAAAGCCTGGGACAGAAGAGCCGGGGAGCTGTTTTTT
CDR3: CASSKAWDRRAGELFF

size: NA
D: TRBD1
V: TRBV4-3
J: TRBJ1-2
DNA: TGCGCCAGCAGCCAAGATTATAGCGGGACAGGCGCGGGCTACACCTTC
CDR3: CASSQDYSGTGAGYTF

size: few
D: TRBD2
V: TRBV28
J: TRBJ2-2
DNA: TGTGCCAGCAGTTTATGGACTAGCGGGAGAATCGGGGAGCTGTTTTTT
CDR3: CASSLWTSGRIGELFF

size: NA
D: TRBD2
V: TRBV7-2
J: TRBJ2-5
DNA: TGTGCCAGCAGTTTCCAGGGAGGGGAGACCCAGTACTTC
CDR3: CASSFQGGETQYF

size: NA
D: TRBD2
V: TRBV5-1
J: TRBJ2-1
DNA: TGCGCCAGCAGCACGGCCCAGCGGGGAGGCGGCGATGAGCAGTTCTTC
CDR3: CASSTAQRGGGDEQFF

size: few
D: TRBD1
V: TRBV5-1
J: TRBJ2-2
DNA: TGCGCCAGCAGCTACCATGGACAGGGTGACGGGGAGCTGTTTTTT
CDR3: CASSYHGQGDGELFF

size: NA
D: NA
V: TRBV28
J: TRBJ2-3
DNA: TGTGCCAGCAGCTCCCCACCGGTCCCCCAACAACAGAAAGATACGCAGTATTTT
CDR3: CASSSPPVPQQQKDTQYF

size: NA
D: NA
V: TRBV11-3
J: TRBJ2-5
DNA: TGTGCCAGCAGCTTTTACAGGGCGCAAGAGACCCAGTACTTC
CDR3: CASSFYRAQETQYF

size: NA
D: NA
V: TRBV7-2
J: TRBJ2-7
DNA: TGTGCCAGCAGCCCCCTTTCTTTCCGGGGGCAGGACGAGCAGTACTTC
CDR3: CASSPLSFRGQDEQYF

size: NA
D: NA
V: TRBV4-1
J: TRBJ2-3
DNA: TGCGCCAGCAGCCAAGACGAGTTTAGCACAGATACGCAGTATTTT
CDR3: CASSQDEFSTDTQYF

size: NA
D: NA
V: TRBV6-6
J: TRBJ1-6
DNA: TGTGCCAGCAGTTCCCAGGGCTCCTATAATTCACCCCTCCACTTT
CDR3: CASSSQGSYNSPLHF

size: NA
D: NA
V: TRBV5-1
J: TRBJ1-1
DNA: TGCGCCAGCAGCTTGGAATTGGTTCCGAACACTGAAGCTTTCTTT
CDR3: CASSLELVPNTEAFF

size: many
D: NA
V: TRBV6-5
J: TRBJ1-4
DNA: TGTGCCAGCAGTTACGGGTCCACTAATGAAAAACTGTTTTTT
CDR3: CASSYGSTNEKLFF

size: few
D: TRBD2
V: TRBV6-4
J: TRBJ2-1
DNA: TGTGCCAGCAGTGACTCGCGGCGGGAGAATACCTACAATGAGCAGTTCTTC
CDR3: CASSDSRRENTYNEQFF